The rows below give T cell receptor beta chains drawn from one sample of a study of cytomegalovirus exposure and HLA in healthy donors. TCRdb's copy holds only in-frame clones and misses some; the assay was immunoSEQ multiplex PCR. The sample has 30,000 to 40,000 clones; less than 55% are singletons. Sequencing was done on a sample of PBMCs. These receptors originate from a woman aged 45-60 years in good health and CMV-seronegative. CDR3s include the opening cysteine and the closing phenylalanine or tryptophan. D genes are given only for firm matches. Where a row states a size, it is once, few, many or the class of an expanded clone; other rows omit it.

d_gene,v_gene,j_gene,abundance,CDR3aa,CDR3nt
TRBD2,TRBV2,TRBJ2-7,NA,CASRATGRLAGGPHEQYF,TGTGCCAGCAGGGCGACAGGGAGACTAGCGGGAGGTCCCCACGAGCAGTACTTC
TRBD2,TRBV7-9,TRBJ2-3,once,CASNLRLAGSTDTQYF,TGTGCCAGCAACTTAAGACTAGCGGGATCCACAGATACGCAGTATTTT
TRBD2,TRBV4-1,TRBJ2-1,NA,CASAQGLAGGWTYNEQFF,TGCGCCAGCGCCCAGGGACTAGCGGGAGGGTGGACCTACAATGAGCAGTTCTTC
NA,TRBV28,TRBJ2-3,few,CAILQGHGTDTQYF,TGTGCCATTCTTCAGGGTCATGGCACAGATACGCAGTATTTT
TRBD1,TRBV7-3,TRBJ2-2,few,CASSGTGNTGELFF,TGTGCCAGCAGCGGGACAGGGAACACCGGGGAGCTGTTTTTT
TRBD2,TRBV15,TRBJ2-1,few,CATSRAVREGNEQFF,TGTGCCACCAGCAGAGCGGTCAGGGAGGGCAATGAGCAGTTCTTC
NA,TRBV7-9,TRBJ2-3,few,CASSSSPNSKGVSTDTQYF,TGTGCCAGCAGCTCCTCACCCAACTCAAAAGGGGTGAGCACAGATACGCAGTATTTT
TRBD2,TRBV2,TRBJ2-5,NA,CAGRAGWEETQYF,TGCGCCGGGAGGGCCGGATGGGAAGAGACCCAGTACTTC
TRBD1,TRBV27,TRBJ2-7,NA,CASSPGTGQAYEQYF,TGTGCCAGCAGTCCAGGGACAGGGCAGGCCTACGAGCAGTACTTC
NA,TRBV2,TRBJ1-2,large,CASSEGRWLDGYTF,TGTGCCAGCAGTGAAGGCAGGTGGCTGGATGGCTACACCTTC
NA,TRBV19,TRBJ1-5,NA,CASSIVTGNQPQHF,TGTGCCAGTAGTATAGTTACAGGGAATCAGCCCCAGCATTTT
NA,TRBV4-1,TRBJ2-3,NA,CASSQEGLGSLDTQYF,TGCGCCAGCAGCCAAGAGGGGCTCGGCTCTCTTGATACGCAGTATTTT
TRBD1,TRBV7-3,TRBJ2-5,NA,CASSPDRGPQETQYF,TGTGCCAGCAGCCCCGACAGGGGGCCTCAAGAGACCCAGTACTTC
NA,TRBV11-2,TRBJ1-2,few,CASSLEAAGSYTF,TGTGCCAGCAGCTTAGAGGCGGCCGGGAGCTACACCTTC
NA,TRBV7-6,TRBJ2-3,few,CASSLDGTSTDTQYF,TGTGCCAGCAGCTTAGATGGGACAAGCACAGATACGCAGTATTTT
NA,TRBV2,TRBJ2-2,NA,CASSEAGVRNTGELFF,TGTGCCAGCAGTGAAGCGGGAGTCCGAAACACCGGGGAGCTGTTTTTT
TRBD1,TRBV6-1,TRBJ1-1,few,CASRAGQYTEAFF,TGTGCCAGCAGGGCGGGACAGTACACTGAAGCTTTCTTT
NA,TRBV19,TRBJ1-2,NA,CASSPPGAVDYGYTF,TGTGCCAGTAGTCCGCCAGGGGCCGTAGACTATGGCTACACCTTC
NA,TRBV30,TRBJ1-1,NA,CAWRNIRRTEAFF,TGTGCCTGGAGGAACATTCGGAGGACTGAAGCTTTCTTT
NA,TRBV28,TRBJ2-5,NA,CASSSPTEGETQYF,TGTGCCAGCAGTTCCCCGACCGAGGGAGAGACCCAGTACTTC
TRBD1,TRBV7-8,TRBJ1-5,few,CASSFGTGKWSQPQHF,TGTGCCAGCAGCTTCGGGACAGGGAAATGGAGTCAGCCCCAGCATTTT
TRBD2,TRBV2,TRBJ2-1,NA,CASSPSSGKQFF,TGTGCCAGCAGTCCCTCTAGCGGGAAGCAGTTCTTC
TRBD1,TRBV27,TRBJ1-2,NA,CASSPRPSGTANGYTF,TGTGCCAGCAGTCCCCGCCCCTCCGGGACAGCAAATGGCTACACCTTC
TRBD1,TRBV2,TRBJ2-2,NA,CASRVDRGGTGELFF,TGTGCCAGCAGAGTCGACAGGGGGGGTACCGGGGAGCTGTTTTTT
TRBD1,TRBV4-2,TRBJ1-2,NA,CASSPRVGGADGYTF,TGTGCCAGCAGCCCGAGGGTAGGGGGCGCGGATGGCTACACCTTC
TRBD2,TRBV6-4,TRBJ2-1,NA,CASSDSRGGYNEQFF,TGTGCCAGCAGTGACTCGCGGGGGGGCTACAATGAGCAGTTCTTC
TRBD1,TRBV9,TRBJ2-5,NA,CASSLGQQETQYF,TGTGCCAGCAGCCTGGGACAGCAAGAGACCCAGTACTTC
NA,TRBV7-8,TRBJ2-7,NA,CASSPPASFHYEQYF,TGTGCCAGCAGCCCCCCGGCTAGCTTCCACTACGAGCAGTACTTC
TRBD2,TRBV7-9,TRBJ2-1,few,CASSSTGTSGNNEQFF,TGTGCCAGCAGCTCGACCGGGACTAGCGGAAACAATGAGCAGTTCTTC
TRBD1,TRBV11-2,TRBJ2-4,NA,CASSLDPDRGIQYF,TGTGCCAGCAGCTTAGATCCCGACAGGGGCATTCAGTACTTC
NA,TRBV10-3,TRBJ1-1,NA,CAISGDFTEAFF,TGTGCCATCAGTGGGGACTTCACTGAAGCTTTCTTT